The T cell receptor (beta chain) described here comes from a study of blood T cell repertoires in COVID-19. Study-level background: COVID-19 samples from acute and convalescent phases originated in the United States, Italy and Spain. T cells, B-cell-depleted T cells, or PBMCs provided the cDNA or gDNA that served as material.

Seattle patient enrollment occurred during active infection, with longitudinal follow-up thereafter. Authors' processing steps: By means of reference gene primer amplification, nucleated cell counts were estimated. Here immunoSEQ multiplex PCR was the method, and the copy in TCRdb shows in-frame clones only, minus some. That table is the source of V, J and clone size, and D and trimming were worked out from the DNA. Found here are 310,000 or so clones, approximately 93% of them singletons; the top ten hold over 2%. With V trimmed by 0 bases and J by 5 bases, 4 bases remained unmatched. This CDR3 has 14 residues. CDR1 is SGHRS and CDR2 is YFSETQ in the germline V gene.

The origin of this receptor is a woman aged 30 to 39 with COVID-19, enrolled during active disease. The specimen was peripheral blood. V gene TRBV5-1 combines with J gene TRBJ1-1; TRBD1 agrees at 7 bases. As DNA, the CDR3 is TGCGCCAGCAGCTTGGGACAGGGTTGGACTGAAGCTTTCTTT. Translated, it gives CASSLGQGWTEAFF.